This passage covers 26 T cell receptor beta chains from one sample sequenced in a study of cytomegalovirus exposure and HLA in healthy donors. PCR amplification relied on 60 Vbeta primers (plus 13 Jbeta primers). Libraries were prepared by immunoSEQ multiplex PCR; TCRdb keeps only in-frame clonotypes and omits some of them. The sample table sets out about 130,000 clones. The sample was PBMCs. Source of these receptors: a man aged 30 to 39 in good health and CMV-seronegative.

The chain couples TRBV4-2 to TRBJ2-7, with 9 bases lining up with TRBD2. Looked up from germline, CDR1 is LGHNA and CDR2 is YNFKEQ. The length of the CDR3 is 16 residues. V trimming: 0 bases; J trimming: 6 bases; junction bases outside the gene matches: 9. This CDR3 reads CASSQEIAGAVGEQYF. The DNA for the CDR3 is TGTGCCAGCAGCCAAGAGATAGCGGGAGCGGTCGGCGAGCAGTACTTC.

This chain connects TRBV2 to TRBJ2-5; 7 nucleotides align to TRBD2. V was clipped by 1 base and J by 5 bases; unmatched bases: 7. CDR3 length: 15 amino acids. In germline, CDR1 is SNHLY, CDR2 FYNNEI. In DNA form, the CDR3 reads TGTGCCAGCAGTGAAGGGGCTAGCGGTGCTGAGACCCAGTACTTC. It codes for CASSEGASGAETQYF.

The chain uses TRBV28 and TRBJ2-5; D may be TRBD2 (5 bases). The V gene's germline CDR1 is MDHEN and CDR2 SYDVKM. The CDR3 is 16 amino acids. Trimming left V 6 bases short and J 2 bases short, with 19 bases between. The DNA of the CDR3 is TGTGCCAGCAGCCTCCCCCGGGATCGGGGACAAGAGACCCAGTACTTC. Encoded protein: CASSLPRDRGQETQYF.

Points on this clone: Relative to the germline gene, one junction end is altered; a read error may explain this. The chain is built from TRBV18 and TRBJ2-1, with 8 positions matching TRBD2. The CDR3 is made up of 12 amino acids. The germline V gene encodes CDR1 KGHSH and CDR2 LQKENI. CDR3 nucleotides: TGTGCCAGCTCACCACAGCGGGAGACCCTTATCTTC. This sequence encodes CASSPQRETLIF.

The V call is TRBV2, the J call TRBJ2-1; 8 bases match TRBD2. The CDR3 is 14 residues long. Per the germline V gene, CDR1 is SNHLY and CDR2 is FYNNEI. Germline trimming cut 6 bases from V and 9 bases from J; bases unmatched to any gene: 10. The CDR3 protein is CASSRGLAVGEQFF. The DNA for the CDR3 is TGTGCCAGCAGCCGAGGACTAGCTGTGGGTGAGCAGTTCTTC.

V usage is TRBV10-3 and J usage is TRBJ2-1; perhaps TRBD2 as D (5 bases). The V gene lost 4 bases and the J gene lost 7 bases, with 11 bases spanning the gap. The CDR3 has 13 residues. Germline V CDR1 and CDR2: ENHRY, SYGVKD. The CDR3 bases are TGTGCCATCAGTGTTTCAGAGGGAAATGAGCAGTTCTTC. Its translation: CAISVSEGNEQFF.

This chain joins TRBV2 and TRBJ1-1, with 8 bases lining up with TRBD1. With V trimmed by 6 bases and J by 3 bases, 3 bases remained unmatched. The CDR3 runs to 13 residues. Germline CDR1 reads SNHLY; CDR2 reads FYNNEI. The CDR3 nucleotides read TGTGCCAGCAGCCGACAGGGGTACACTGAAGCTTTCTTT. It specifies CASSRQGYTEAFF.

The V call is TRBV19, the J call TRBJ1-5; weak D call: TRBD1 (5 bases). Germline loops: CDR1 LNHDA, CDR2 SQIVND (reference sequence). Trimming pared 4 bases from V and 9 bases from J, leaving 10 bases between. The CDR3 consists of 12 residues. The CDR3 region has the DNA TGTGCCAGTAGTACCAGGGATCGGCCCCAGCATTTT. Translated, it gives CASSTRDRPQHF.

The rearrangement links TRBV7-9 to TRBJ2-1, with 12 positions matching TRBD2. Looked up from germline, CDR1 is SEHNR and CDR2 is FQNEAQ (reference sequence). The CDR3 totals 16 residues. V lost 5 bases and J lost 8; bases outside the gene matches: 10. The CDR3 coding sequence is TGTGCCAGCAGCAGCCGACTAGCGGGAGAGGGCCATGAGCAGTTCTTC. It encodes CASSSRLAGEGHEQFF.

The CDR3 spells CSVYTGLAGTDTQYF. CDR3 bases: TGCAGCGTCTACACAGGACTAGCGGGAACGGATACGCAGTATTTT. The chain joins TRBV29-1 to TRBJ2-3; 12 bases are a match to TRBD2. The V gene's germline CDR1 is SQVTM and CDR2 ANQGSEA. The trim removed 6 bases at V and 6 bases at J, leaving 10 bases unmatched. CDR3 length equals 15 residues.

The chain uses TRBV6-1 and TRBJ1-6; D is perhaps TRBD1 (5 bases). This CDR3 region has 14 residues. Looked up from germline, CDR1 is MNHNS and CDR2 is SASEGT. Trimming stripped 8 bases from V and 8 bases from J, with 16 bases between. The CDR3 sequence: CASCLDSRDSPLHF. Written as DNA, the CDR3 is TGTGCCAGCTGCCTCGACAGCCGGGATTCACCCCTCCACTTT.

This chain uses TRBV2 with TRBJ2-2, with TRBD1 matching over 8 bases. This CDR3 comprises 14 residues. The V segment lost 6 bases and the J segment 5 bases; nucleotides outside the gene matches: 5. Germline CDR1 is SNHLY and CDR2 is FYNNEI. CDR3 DNA sequence: TGTGCCAGCAGGGACAGGGATCCAACCGGGGAGCTGTTTTTT. Translated: CASRDRDPTGELFF.

The genes are TRBV27 and TRBJ1-1, with D uncertain. CDR1 MNHEY and CDR2 SMNVEV come from the germline V gene (reference sequence). The length of the CDR3 is 14 residues. The V gene lost 2 bases and the J gene lost 0 bases, with 7 bases spanning the gap. In nucleotides, the CDR3 is TGTGCCAGCAGTTTAAACAGCCTGAACACTGAAGCTTTCTTT. Encoded protein: CASSLNSLNTEAFF.

This chain uses TRBV7-9 with TRBJ2-1; 10 nucleotides agree with TRBD1. The CDR3 runs to 14 residues. Trimming removed 4 bases from V and 8 bases from J; junction bases left unmatched: 5. CDR1 is SEHNR, CDR2 FQNEAQ, per germline (reference sequence). CDR3 amino acids: CASSWDRGLHEQFF. In nucleotides, the CDR3 is TGTGCCAGCAGCTGGGACAGGGGTCTCCATGAGCAGTTCTTC.

The chain couples TRBV28 to TRBJ1-4, with D maybe TRBD1 (6 bases). Trimming removed 3 bases at V and 3 bases at J, with 14 bases between. Germline V gives CDR1 MDHEN, CDR2 SYDVKM. The CDR3 has 16 residues. For the CDR3, the DNA is TGTGCCAGCAGTTTTTCTTACAGGGAGCCTAATGAAAAACTGTTTTTT. Residues: CASSFSYREPNEKLFF.

The J gene is TRBJ2-7, the V gene TRBV28; 9 bases fit TRBD1. Germline V gene lookup returns CDR1 MDHEN and CDR2 SYDVKM. CDR3 length: 16 residues. Trimming cost V 3 bases and J 3 bases; bases outside gene matches: 9. The CDR3 sequence: CASSLGYRGQYYEQYF. DNA for the CDR3: TGTGCCAGCAGTTTGGGATACAGGGGGCAGTACTACGAGCAGTACTTC. The entire variable domain, with the rest obtained from reference TRBV28 and TRBJ2-7, is as follows: DVKVTQSSRYLVKRTGEKVFLECVQDMDHENMFWYRQDPGLGLRLIYFSYDVKMKEKGDIPEGYSVSREKKERFSLILESASTNQTSMYLCASSLGYRGQYYEQYFGPGTRLTVT.

CDR3 nucleotides: TGTGCCTGGAGTGCCTCTCGGACAGGAGAAGGCTACACCTTC. Protein: CAWSASRTGEGYTF. V gene TRBV30 combines with J gene TRBJ1-2, with 7 positions matching TRBD1. V lost 1 base, J lost 8 bases, and 10 bases stayed unmatched. Looked up from germline, CDR1 is GTSNPN and CDR2 is SVGIG (reference sequence). This CDR3 is 14 amino acids long.

The genes are TRBV5-4 and TRBJ2-5; D not certain. The ends were cut back, 0 bases at V and 1 base at J, with 10 bases in the middle. In germline, CDR1 is SGHNT, CDR2 YYREEE (reference sequence). The CDR3 spans 15 residues. Here the CDR3 DNA reads TGTGCCAGCAGCTTGGGGCTAGGCTCCCAAGAGACCCAGTACTTC. The encoded protein is CASSLGLGSQETQYF.

The gene calls are TRBV7-6 and TRBJ2-2, with 9 bases matching TRBD1. Germline values: CDR1 SGHVS, CDR2 FNYEAQ. This CDR3 is built from 15 residues. J lost 7 bases, V lost 7 bases, and 10 bases had no gene match. CDR3 nucleotides: TGTGCCAGCACCTCGAAACAGGGGGCGCGCGGGGAGCTGTTTTTT. As protein: CASTSKQGARGELFF.

This chain connects TRBV29-1 to TRBJ1-2; TRBD1 aligns across 7 bases. The V gene's germline CDR1 is SQVTM and CDR2 ANQGSEA. V lost 7 bases to trimming and J lost 4 bases; unmatched junction nucleotides: 9. The CDR3 loop spans 13 amino acids. The CDR3 DNA is TGCAGCGCGGGACAGTCAGCCTCCTATGGCTACACCTTC. It specifies CSAGQSASYGYTF.

The gene calls are TRBV28 and TRBJ2-7; D uncertain. V lost 6 bases and J lost 1, with 10 bases in between. The CDR3 runs 13 residues. The germline CDR1 and CDR2 sequences are MDHEN and SYDVKM. This chain's CDR3 is CASSSPTSYEQYF. CDR3 coding DNA: TGTGCCAGCAGCTCCCCAACTTCCTACGAGCAGTACTTC.

The J gene is TRBJ2-7, the V gene TRBV4-3, with D possibly matching TRBD2 (5 bases). CDR1 and CDR2 (germline): LGHNA, YSLEER. The CDR3 runs to 15 residues. Trimming removed 0 bases from V and 2 bases from J, with 11 bases in between. CDR3 sequence: CASSQDRSGTYEQYF. CDR3 nucleotides: TGCGCCAGCAGCCAAGATCGAAGCGGAACCTACGAGCAGTACTTC.

The rearrangement uses TRBV6-4 and TRBJ2-3; D unresolved. Germline V CDR1 and CDR2: MRHNA, SNTAGT. Trimming removed 3 bases at V and 6 bases at J, with 10 bases between. CDR3 length: 13 amino acids. CDR3 sequence reads: CASSDEWADTQYF. CDR3 nucleotide sequence: TGTGCCAGCAGTGATGAATGGGCCGATACGCAGTATTTT.

The CDR3 nucleotides are TGTGCCAGCAAGGCTCGGGGGAGTCCAACTAATGAAAAACTGTTTTTT. Protein product: CASKARGSPTNEKLFF. The rearrangement links TRBV27 to TRBJ1-4; D possibly corresponds to TRBD1 (5 bases). Germline V gene sequence: CDR1 MNHEY, CDR2 SMNVEV (reference sequence). The V end lost 7 bases, the J end lost 0 bases, and 15 bases lay between the germline ends. The CDR3 spans 16 residues.

The chain joins TRBV5-1 to TRBJ2-5; 10 bases align to TRBD2. Per germline, CDR1 SGHRS and CDR2 YFSETQ. The CDR3 runs 16 residues. V gave up 0 bases and J gave up 4 bases; unmatched junction bases: 6. CDR3 sequence (DNA): TGCGCCAGCAGCTTGGGGGCTAGCGGGAGAGGAGAGACCCAGTACTTC. Protein sequence: CASSLGASGRGETQYF.

The chain joins TRBV13 to TRBJ1-1, with no clear D. The CDR3 runs to 15 residues. The V and J ends lost 2 bases and 3 bases respectively, with 13 bases between them. CDR1 PRHDT and CDR2 FYEKMQ come from the germline V gene (reference sequence). In DNA, the CDR3 is TGTGCCAGCAGCTTAATATCCGCAGGCTACACTGAAGCTTTCTTT. Translation: CASSLISAGYTEAFF.